This TCR beta chain was found in a study of blood T cell repertoires in COVID-19. In the source study's methods: For nucleated cells, counts were estimated from reference gene primer amplification. Only in-frame clones appear in the TCRdb table, and some are missing; sequencing was by immunoSEQ multiplex PCR. V, J and clone size reflect that table, while D and trimming were determined from the DNA. The data hold approximately 50,000 clones, with around 80% observed a single time. Germline V gene data show CDR1 as SGHVS and CDR2 as FNYEAQ. V was clipped by 5 bases and J by 0 bases; unmatched bases: 4. The CDR3 runs 15 residues.

The sequencing input was peripheral blood. V and J are TRBV7-6 and TRBJ2-1; 7 bases line up with TRBD2. This sequence was found in a human donor in a cohort sampled during active COVID-19. The chain's CDR3 is CASSLRGNSYNEQFF. The CDR3 DNA is TGTGCCAGCAGCCTGCGGGGGAACTCCTACAATGAGCAGTTCTTC.